The 22 T cell receptor beta chains below come from one sample, sequenced in a study of blood T cell repertoires in COVID-19. Assay used: immunoSEQ multiplex PCR; TCRdb lists only in-frame clones, some missing. Among about 230,000 clones, 70% to 90% were seen once, and the ten largest hold around 0.89%. The sequencing input was peripheral blood. These receptors were collected from a man aged 35-49 years with acute or convalescent COVID-19.

The V gene is TRBV15, the J gene TRBJ2-3, with TRBD2 matching 13 bases. This CDR3 spans 16 amino acids. Germline V CDR1 and CDR2: LNHNV, YYDKDF (reference sequence). V lost 4 bases, J lost 1 base, and 2 bases stayed unmatched. In DNA form, the CDR3 reads TGTGCCACCAGCATTGGGACTAGCGGGGGCACAGATACGCAGTATTTT. Amino acids: CATSIGTSGGTDTQYF.

The chain combines TRBV11-2 with TRBJ2-7; maybe TRBD1 (6 bases). CDR3 length equals 13 residues. Trimming removed 4 bases at V and 2 bases at J, with 9 bases between. Germline assignment: CDR1 SGHAT and CDR2 FQNNGV. The DNA for the CDR3 is TGTGCCAGCAGCTCTTCAGGGGCCTACGAGCAGTACTTC. Its protein is CASSSSGAYEQYF.

The genes are TRBV11-2 and TRBJ2-3, with 8 bases fitting TRBD2. The CDR3 has 18 amino acids. The junction had 14 bases not matched to a gene; V was cut back by 6 bases and J by 0 bases. CDR1 is SGHAT, CDR2 FQNNGV, per germline. The chain's CDR3 is CASRQAPYLAGSTDTQYF. Written as DNA, the CDR3 is TGTGCCAGCAGGCAGGCCCCTTACCTAGCGGGTAGCACAGATACGCAGTATTTT.

V gene TRBV6-6 combines with J gene TRBJ1-4; D gene ambiguous. Germline V lookup: CDR1 MNHNY, CDR2 SVGAGI (reference sequence). The CDR3 is made up of 11 amino acids. V lost 6 bases and J lost 5, with 4 bases in between. For the CDR3, the DNA is TGTGCCAGCAGGGGCAATGAAAAACTGTTTTTT. Residues: CASRGNEKLFF.

V gene TRBV19 combines with J gene TRBJ1-1; D unclear. The V end was cut by 4 bases, the J end by 2 bases, with 11 bases between. Germline values: CDR1 LNHDA, CDR2 SQIVND (reference sequence). The CDR3 runs 14 residues. For the CDR3, the DNA is TGTGCCAGTAGTACAAGATCGGGAAACACTGAAGCTTTCTTT. Amino acid sequence: CASSTRSGNTEAFF.

This clone appeared a few times. This sequence joins TRBV7-8 and TRBJ1-1; perhaps TRBD1 as D (5 bases). Germline V gives CDR1 SGHVS, CDR2 FQNEAQ. The CDR3 covers 15 residues. Trimming cost V 2 bases and J 1 base, with 11 bases left between them. The CDR3 reads CASSLSPRGNTEAFF. The CDR3 bases are TGTGCCAGCAGCTTATCACCTAGGGGGAACACTGAAGCTTTCTTT.

The chain joins TRBV27 to TRBJ1-6, with D possibly matching TRBD1 (6 bases). CDR1 MNHEY and CDR2 SMNVEV come from the germline V gene (reference sequence). V lost 4 bases to trimming and J lost 7 bases, with 14 bases between them. The CDR3 is 15 residues long. CDR3 coding DNA: TGTGCCAGCAGTTCCTCACAGGGACCAAATTCACCCCTCCACTTT. Amino acid sequence: CASSSSQGPNSPLHF.

The chain uses TRBV7-9 and TRBJ2-7; D is undetermined. The CDR3 length is 14 residues. Germline V gives CDR1 SEHNR, CDR2 FQNEAQ (reference sequence). Trimming removed 5 bases at V and 2 bases at J, with 13 bases between. Here the CDR3 reads CASSQLSNAYEQYF. DNA of the CDR3: TGTGCCAGCAGCCAATTAAGCAACGCCTACGAGCAGTACTTC.

The CDR3 DNA sequence: TGTGCCAGCAGCCCCGCGGGACGGATAAACACCGGGGAGCTGTTTTTT. Its translation is CASSPAGRINTGELFF. The chain has TRBV7-9 and TRBJ2-2; possible D gene TRBD2, 6 bases. The CDR3 is 16 amino acids. Looked up from germline, CDR1 is SEHNR and CDR2 is FQNEAQ (reference sequence). V was pared by 5 bases and J by 2 bases, with 15 bases between.

The J gene is TRBJ1-2, the V gene TRBV6-5; the match to TRBD1 covers 10 bases. V lost 11 bases to trimming and J lost 6 bases; unmatched junction nucleotides: 6. The CDR3 runs to 12 residues. Germline V lookup: CDR1 MNHEY, CDR2 SVGAGI. The CDR3 nucleotides read TGTGCCGCCATGACAGGGGGCCATGGCTACACCTTC. It yields the protein CAAMTGGHGYTF.

The chain employs TRBV19 and TRBJ2-1, with D maybe TRBD1 (6 bases). The germline V and J ends were trimmed by 4 bases and 3 bases, with 10 bases remaining between them. The germline CDR1 and CDR2 sequences are LNHDA and SQIVND (reference sequence). The CDR3 runs to 14 residues. The CDR3 reads CASSTGDYYNEQFF. DNA for the CDR3: TGTGCCAGTAGTACAGGGGATTACTACAATGAGCAGTTCTTC.

This sequence joins TRBV5-4 and TRBJ1-1, with D possibly being TRBD1 (6 bases). The V end was cut by 4 bases, the J end by 2 bases, with 12 bases between. This CDR3 comprises 14 residues. CDR1 and CDR2 (germline): SGHNT, YYREEE (reference sequence). The CDR3 spells CASSPDRQNTEAFF. The DNA of the CDR3 is TGTGCCAGCAGCCCGGACAGACAAAACACTGAAGCTTTCTTT.

The chain couples TRBV4-2 to TRBJ1-3; D ambiguous. The CDR3 contains 15 residues. Germline CDR1 and CDR2: LGHNA and YNFKEQ. V was trimmed by 1 base and J by 0 bases, leaving 7 bases between them. The CDR3 coding sequence is TGTGCCAGCAGCCAAGTCGCAGGCTCTGGAAACACCATATATTTT. This sequence encodes CASSQVAGSGNTIYF.

This chain connects TRBV11-2 to TRBJ1-6; 7 bases are shared with TRBD1. Germline V gene data show CDR1 as SGHAT and CDR2 as FQNNGV. The V and J ends lost 8 bases and 8 bases, in that order; junction bases with no gene match: 12. The CDR3 spans 15 residues. The CDR3 region has the DNA TGTGCCAGCGGCACAGGGGACGGATGGGATTCACCCCTCCACTTT. Translated: CASGTGDGWDSPLHF.

The V call is TRBV2, the J call TRBJ1-6, with D tentatively TRBD1 (5 bases). The CDR3 has 14 amino acids. Per the germline V gene, CDR1 is SNHLY and CDR2 is FYNNEI. The V end was cut by 4 bases, the J end by 9 bases, with 13 bases between. The CDR3 coding sequence is TGTGCCAGCAGTGTGACAGAGATGGTTTCACCCCTCCACTTT. This encodes CASSVTEMVSPLHF.

This chain connects TRBV7-9 to TRBJ1-1, with unresolved D. CDR3 size: 12 residues. Trimming took off 3 bases at V and 3 bases at J, with 5 bases between the two ends. Germline V gene lookup returns CDR1 SEHNR and CDR2 FQNEAQ (reference sequence). CDR3 sequence reads: CASSFSDTEAFF. CDR3 nucleotide sequence: TGTGCCAGCAGCTTTTCGGACACTGAAGCTTTCTTT. Full variable domain (missing parts from reference TRBV7-9 and TRBJ1-1): DTGVSQNPRHKITKRGQNVTFRCDPISEHNRLYWYRQTLGQGPEFLTYFQNEAQLEKSRLLSDRFSAERPKGSFSTLEIQRTEQGDSAMYLCASSFSDTEAFFGQGTRLTVV.

The V and J genes are TRBV24-1 and TRBJ1-2; no clear D. Trimming took off 4 bases at V and 5 bases at J, with 4 bases between the two ends. Germline values: CDR1 KGHDR, CDR2 SFDVKD. This CDR3 contains 11 residues. The CDR3, as DNA: TGTGCCACCAGTGACCCTTATGGCTACACCTTC. This translates into CATSDPYGYTF.

The chain combines TRBV5-4 with TRBJ1-2, with D hard to call. Germline V gene sequence: CDR1 SGHNT, CDR2 YYREEE (reference sequence). This CDR3 has 14 amino acids. V was shortened by 2 bases and J by 5 bases, with 13 bases between the two germline ends. CDR3 coding DNA: TGTGCCAGCAGCTTACCAAGGACTGATTATGGCTACACCTTC. This codes for CASSLPRTDYGYTF.

This chain uses TRBV24-1 with TRBJ1-5; 7 positions match TRBD1. V was pared by 4 bases and J by 6 bases, with 5 bases of the junction left unmatched. CDR1 is KGHDR and CDR2 is SFDVKD in the germline V gene. CDR3 length equals 14 residues. The CDR3 nucleotides read TGTGCCACCAGTGACCGACCAGGGGGTCAGCCCCAGCATTTT. Its protein is CATSDRPGGQPQHF.

There are a few counts of this clone. Relative to the germline gene, one junction end is altered; a read error may explain this. The chain recombines TRBV19 with TRBJ1-1; 10 nucleotides agree with TRBD1. CDR1 and CDR2 (germline): LNHDA, SQIVND (reference sequence). The CDR3 runs to 14 residues. The CDR3 DNA is TGTGCCTGTAGCTCCCGACAGGGGGCCACTGAAGCTTTCTTT. This encodes CACSSRQGATEAFF.

This clone appeared once. This sequence joins TRBV3-1 (or the pseudogene TRBV3-2) and TRBJ2-3; TRBD1 is a possible D gene (6 bases). Germline lookup yields CDR1 LGHDT and CDR2 YNNKEL (reference sequence). CDR3 length: 14 amino acids. V lost 5 bases to trimming and J lost 4 bases, with 13 bases between them. The CDR3 DNA reads TGTGCCAGCAGCGTCAGGGGATCGCCAGATACGCAGTATTTT. Protein sequence: CASSVRGSPDTQYF.

This chain links TRBV6-4 with TRBJ2-2; TRBD2 is a possible D gene (5 bases). Looked up from germline, CDR1 is MRHNA and CDR2 is SNTAGT. Trimming took off 7 bases at V and 3 bases at J, with 15 bases between the two ends. The CDR3 extends over 15 amino acids. The CDR3 DNA reads TGTGCCAGCACTCGGGATTTTACTGACACCGGGGAGCTGTTTTTT. Amino acids: CASTRDFTDTGELFF.